This T cell receptor (beta chain) is drawn from a study of cytomegalovirus exposure and HLA in healthy donors. In regard to this clone: Its specificity is unknown.

Regarding the study as a whole: The likely explanation for a cluster of highly shared sequence variants was sequencing artifact. For most subjects, TCR beta sequences were reported to predict HLA-A and HLA-B alleles with accuracy.

Germline lookup yields CDR1 SGHNT and CDR2 YENEEA. CDR3 size: 11 residues. V was cut by 4 bases and J by 8 bases, with 6 bases left in between. The PCR employed 60 Vbeta primers together with 13 Jbeta primers. The table came from immunoSEQ multiplex PCR; TCRdb's copy has only in-frame clones and leaves some out. The table has approximately 260,000 clones, almost 85% seen once. This receptor was identified in a woman aged 40 to 50 in good health and CMV-seropositive. This chain uses TRBV11-3 with TRBJ2-1, with D hard to call. Sequencing was performed on PBMCs. The CDR3 here is CASSYRDEQFF. As DNA, the CDR3 is TGTGCCAGCAGCTACCGCGATGAGCAGTTCTTC. The variable domain in full, with the rest retrieved from reference TRBV11-3 and TRBJ2-1, is EAGVVQSPRYKIIEKKQPVAFWCNPISGHNTLYWYLQNLGQGPELLIRYENEEAVDDSQLPKDRFSAERLKGVDSTLKIQPAELGDSAVYLCASSYRDEQFFGPGTRLTVL.